Listed here is a single T cell receptor beta chain. Antigen specificity is unknown. Clones were read by immunoSEQ multiplex PCR, and TCRdb kept only the in-frame ones, dropping some. The repertoire holds about 150,000 clones, with about 82% as singletons. Germline loops: CDR1 SNHLY, CDR2 FYNNEI. Trimming removed 4 bases at V and 2 bases at J, with 11 bases between. The CDR3 is 14 amino acids. These data belong to a study of T cell responses to AZD1222 COVID-19 vaccine. General study results and limits: Baseline serostatus was positive in only six or seven AZD1222 recipients. The study sampled repertoires only after the peak T cell response. Clonal diversity may have been underestimated, and the donors were mostly white British, with more females than males.

The material sequenced was peripheral blood, taken 28 days after the second AZD1222 dose. The chain couples TRBV2 to TRBJ2-5, with a possible D match to TRBD1 (6 bases). The receptor comes from an adult who received the AZD1222 COVID-19 vaccine. CDR3 residues: CASSGLTGQETQYF. CDR3 DNA sequence: TGTGCCAGCAGTGGGTTGACAGGTCAAGAGACCCAGTACTTC.